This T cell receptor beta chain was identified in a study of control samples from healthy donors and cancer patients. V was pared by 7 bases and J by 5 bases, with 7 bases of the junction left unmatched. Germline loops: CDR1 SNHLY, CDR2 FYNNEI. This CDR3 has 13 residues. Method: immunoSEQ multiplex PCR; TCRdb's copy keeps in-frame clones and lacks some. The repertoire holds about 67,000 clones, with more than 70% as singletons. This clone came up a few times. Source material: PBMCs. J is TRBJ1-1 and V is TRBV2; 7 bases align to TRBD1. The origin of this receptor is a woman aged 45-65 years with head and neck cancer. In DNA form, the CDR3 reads TGTGCCAGCATATTCGCACAGGGGACTGAAGCTTTCTTT. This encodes CASIFAQGTEAFF.